The TCR beta chain under discussion was sequenced for a study of tumor and adjacent non-tumor tissue in lung cancer. Overall study context: Patients comprised 12 adenocarcinoma, a couple of squamous cell carcinoma and 1 small cell lung cancer.

Study-level findings and limits: Compared with tumor, normal lung showed significantly lower TCR diversity. Top 100 clones took a larger repertoire share in normal lung.

The CDR3 loop spans 14 amino acids. Looked up from germline, CDR1 is SQVTM and CDR2 is ANQGSEA. V lost 8 bases to trimming and J lost 0 bases, with 14 bases between them. This sample's RNA came from whole unsorted tissue. Chemotherapy-naive patients with new lung cancer underwent thoracic surgery in China, August–November 2014. The library came from three nested PCR rounds adapted from ARM-PCR protocols. One entry per CDR3 protein, called by TCRdb with MiXCR from the multiplex PCR reads. The table includes just over 200,000 distinct CDR3 sequences, 60% to 75% detected once. Comment on this clonotype: Its antigen is not known.

The chain combines TRBV29-1 with TRBJ1-3; D ambiguous. The source is a man in his 60s with non-small cell lung cancer. Input material: lung tumor tissue. Written as DNA, the CDR3 is TGCAGCCTACCGAGCATTCACTCTGGAAACACCATATATTTT. Its protein product is CSLPSIHSGNTIYF.